Presented here are 17 T cell receptor beta chains from one specimen sequenced in a study of technical replicates of blood from a handful of donors. The repertoire was sequenced with immunoSEQ multiplex PCR; TCRdb's copy has only in-frame clones and lacks some. This sample has roughly 93,000 clones, with around 96% found just once. The sample comprised T cells isolated from PBMCs. The receptors were gathered from a human donor in good health.

V is TRBV10-1 and J is TRBJ2-7, with TRBD1 as a possible D gene (5 bases). Germline CDR1 WNHNN, CDR2 SYGVQD (reference sequence). The length of the CDR3 is 15 residues. V dropped 0 bases and J dropped 5 bases, with 14 bases sitting between them. The CDR3 spells CASSESKAGWHEQYF. CDR3 bases: TGCGCCAGCAGTGAGTCGAAGGCAGGGTGGCACGAGCAGTACTTC.

This chain connects TRBV28 to TRBJ2-1; D remains unclear. With 5 bases removed from V and 2 bases from J, the gap between germline ends came to 16 bases. The germline V gene encodes CDR1 MDHEN and CDR2 SYDVKM. The CDR3 is 16 residues long. The CDR3 DNA is TGTGCCAGCAGTCCCCAAGCGAACCCTACCTACAATGAGCAGTTCTTC. Residues: CASSPQANPTYNEQFF.

The rearrangement uses TRBV4-1 and TRBJ2-5, with 8 bases matching TRBD2. The length of the CDR3 is 16 residues. The V gene end was trimmed by 4 bases and the J gene end by 13 bases; junction bases not matched to a gene: 20. Germline assignment: CDR1 MGHRA and CDR2 YSYEKL. The CDR3 loop reads CASSLLPRAGGGPGYF. CDR3 in DNA: TGCGCCAGCAGCCTCCTCCCCCGGGCGGGAGGAGGACCTGGGTACTTC.

The rearrangement links TRBV7-6 to TRBJ2-7; 9 nucleotides line up with TRBD1. Germline V gene sequence: CDR1 SGHVS, CDR2 FNYEAQ. CDR3 length equals 15 residues. V was pared by 2 bases and J by 6 bases, with 8 bases of the junction left unmatched. The CDR3, as DNA: TGTGCCAGCAGCTTAATAGGGACAGGGTTTGTCGAGCAGTACTTC. Translating gives CASSLIGTGFVEQYF.

This clone appeared once. The chain combines TRBV7-9 with TRBJ1-2; the D gene is possibly TRBD1 (5 bases). The CDR3 has 15 residues. Germline CDR1 is SEHNR and CDR2 is FQNEAQ (reference sequence). V shed 1 base and J shed 7 bases, with 16 bases lying between them. DNA for the CDR3: TGTGCCAGCAGCTTAGATGGCAGCGCGGGGGGTGGCTACACCTTC. Protein product: CASSLDGSAGGGYTF.

This clone was counted once. CDR3 in DNA: TGTGCCAGCAGCTACGTTAGCGGTTTTAACGAGCAGTACTTC. This codes for CASSYVSGFNEQYF. This sequence joins TRBV7-8 and TRBJ2-7, with a tentative D call TRBD2 (6 bases). Germline V lookup: CDR1 SGHVS, CDR2 FQNEAQ. Trimming cost V 4 bases and J 5 bases, with 15 bases left between them. The CDR3 contains 14 residues.

This chain joins TRBV5-4 and TRBJ1-1, with D unclear. CDR1 and CDR2 (germline): SGHNT, YYREEE (reference sequence). The CDR3 is 13 amino acids. The ends were cut back, 5 bases at V and 5 bases at J, with 13 bases in the middle. This CDR3 reads CASSTLGGTEAFF. CDR3 nucleotides: TGTGCCAGCAGTACCTTAGGAGGGACTGAAGCTTTCTTT.

The chain carries TRBV9 and TRBJ1-1; a possible D gene is TRBD1 (6 bases). This CDR3 is built from 17 residues. CDR1 and CDR2 from the germline V gene are SGDLS and YYNGEE. V lost 4 bases, J lost 3 bases, and 22 bases lay in between. The chain's CDR3 is CASSPPGRGPWDTEAFF. The CDR3 nucleotides read TGTGCCAGCAGCCCCCCGGGCAGGGGTCCTTGGGACACTGAAGCTTTCTTT.

This clone was recorded once. This rearrangement joins TRBV7-9 to TRBJ1-4; TRBD1 matches at 7 bases. The CDR3 is 14 residues long. Germline trimming cut 3 bases from V and 5 bases from J; bases unmatched to any gene: 3. Germline-derived CDR1 and CDR2 are SEHNR and FQNEAQ (reference sequence). CDR3 residues: CASSLTGTNEKLFF. The CDR3 nucleotides are TGTGCCAGCAGCTTGACAGGGACGAATGAAAAACTGTTTTTT.

CDR3 loop: CASSGSESSYNEQFF. In nucleotides, the CDR3 is TGTGCCAGCAGCGGAAGCGAGAGCTCCTACAATGAGCAGTTCTTC. The V call is TRBV2, the J call TRBJ2-1; D gene unclear. The CDR3 consists of 15 residues. Germline CDR1 reads SNHLY; CDR2 reads FYNNEI. Trimming left V 6 bases short and J 0 bases short, with 12 bases between.

This CDR3 reads CASSKEGQSTDTQYF. CDR3 bases: TGTGCCAGCAGCAAAGAGGGACAGAGCACAGATACGCAGTATTTT. This chain uses TRBV21-1 with TRBJ2-3; no check of the table's D call, TRBD1, against the DNA was made. TRBV21-1 is a pseudogene segment. The CDR3 is made up of 15 amino acids.

The chain combines TRBV4-2 with TRBJ2-7, with TRBD1 as a possible D gene (6 bases). Germline values: CDR1 LGHNA, CDR2 YNFKEQ. The CDR3 loop spans 13 amino acids. Trimming removed 2 bases from V and 2 bases from J, with 7 bases in between. CDR3 residues: CASSQNRAYEQYF. DNA for the CDR3: TGTGCCAGCAGCCAAAACAGGGCCTACGAGCAGTACTTC.

The J gene is TRBJ2-7, the V gene TRBV19; TRBD1 agrees at 11 bases. Per germline, CDR1 LNHDA and CDR2 SQIVND (reference sequence). The CDR3 covers 15 residues. V shed 4 bases, J shed 4 bases, and the junction held 6 bases outside the gene matches. The CDR3 DNA is TGTGCCAGTAGTAGGGCCCGGGACAGGGGGTACGAGCAGTACTTC. Protein product: CASSRARDRGYEQYF.

The J gene is TRBJ2-7, the V gene TRBV5-8; tentative D call: TRBD2 (6 bases). Looked up from germline, CDR1 is SGHTS and CDR2 is YDEGEE. The CDR3 runs to 14 residues. The V and J ends lost 9 bases and 6 bases respectively, with 22 bases between them. The CDR3 region is CATPGGPLQTEQYF. Here the CDR3 DNA reads TGTGCCACCCCCGGGGGACCTCTTCAGACCGAGCAGTACTTC.

The V call is TRBV5-1, the J call TRBJ1-2, with a weak D call TRBD1 (5 bases). Germline values: CDR1 SGHRS, CDR2 YFSETQ. Trimming pared 0 bases from V and 0 bases from J, leaving 9 bases between. The CDR3 spans 15 residues. CDR3 DNA: TGCGCCAGCAGCTTGGGTACAGGTTCTAACTATGGCTACACCTTC. Its protein is CASSLGTGSNYGYTF.

The chain links TRBV28 to TRBJ2-1; 10 nucleotides align to TRBD2. Germline-derived CDR1 and CDR2 are MDHEN and SYDVKM. This CDR3 has 16 residues. The chain's CDR3 is CVSSLAGVDRWNEQFF. The CDR3 coding sequence is TGTGTCTCAAGCCTAGCGGGAGTGGACCGGTGGAATGAGCAGTTCTTC. Filled out from reference TRBV28 and TRBJ2-1, the complete variable domain reads DVKVTQSSRYLVKRTGEKVFLECVQDMDHENMFWYRQDPGLGLRLIYFSYDVKMKEKGDIPEGYSVSREKKERFSLILESASTNQTSMYLCVSSLAGVDRWNEQFFGPGTRLTVL.

The chain employs TRBV27 and TRBJ2-2, with TRBD1 matching 10 bases. V lost 3 bases to trimming and J lost 4 bases; unmatched junction nucleotides: 8. Germline V gives CDR1 MNHEY, CDR2 SMNVEV (reference sequence). The CDR3 extends over 17 amino acids. The CDR3 sequence is CASSFSPGQGSTGELFF. CDR3 in DNA: TGTGCCAGCAGTTTCTCTCCGGGACAGGGGAGCACCGGGGAGCTGTTTTTT.